The 29 T cell receptor beta chains below all came from one sample that was sequenced in a study of cytomegalovirus exposure and HLA in healthy donors. The PCR employed 60 Vbeta primers together with 13 Jbeta primers. Using immunoSEQ multiplex PCR, the repertoire was profiled, and TCRdb retains in-frame clones only, with some absent. Of 140,000 or so clones in the sample, around 75% were seen once. The material sequenced was PBMCs. The receptors derive from a woman aged 30 to 39 in good health and CMV-seronegative.

This clone was seen more than once but under ten times. V and J are TRBV7-3 and TRBJ2-1, with 16 bases matching TRBD2. From germline, CDR1 is SGHTA and CDR2 FQGTGA. J lost 10 bases, V lost 2 bases, and 11 bases had no gene match. This CDR3 spans 18 amino acids. The CDR3 nucleotides read TGTGCCAGCAGCTTACGGGGACTAGCGGGGGGGAGGGTGAGGGAGCAGTTCTTC. The encoded protein is CASSLRGLAGGRVREQFF.

The V gene is TRBV4-2, the J gene TRBJ2-3, with D perhaps TRBD2 (5 bases). Trimming shortened V by 1 base and J by 0 bases, and 14 bases separated the two germline ends. Germline lookup yields CDR1 LGHNA and CDR2 YNFKEQ. The length of the CDR3 is 17 residues. The CDR3: CASSQAVLDPSTDTQYF. CDR3 DNA sequence: TGTGCCAGCAGCCAAGCTGTACTAGACCCAAGCACAGATACGCAGTATTTT.

The table lists this clone with a few counts. One junction end does not reproduce the germline sequence, and a read error may be involved. The CDR3 sequence is CASSLGPDNEQFF. CDR3 sequence (DNA): TGTGCTAGCAGCTTAGGTCCGGACAATGAGCAGTTCTTC. The J gene is TRBJ2-1, the V gene TRBV7-7; D gene ambiguous. CDR1 SSHAT and CDR2 FNYEAQ come from the germline V gene (reference sequence). This CDR3 region has 13 residues.

This chain uses TRBV6-4 with TRBJ2-1; 8 nucleotides line up with TRBD2. CDR3 length: 16 residues. The V gene's germline CDR1 is MRHNA and CDR2 SNTAGT. The ends lost 6 bases at V and 6 bases at J; junction bases unmatched: 13. The CDR3 protein is CASSRPGRGGFNEQFF. Written as DNA, the CDR3 is TGTGCCAGCAGCAGGCCGGGACGGGGGGGGTTCAATGAGCAGTTCTTC.

The V call is TRBV30, the J call TRBJ2-7; TRBD1 matches 9 bases. Germline lookup yields CDR1 GTSNPN and CDR2 SVGIG (reference sequence). V dropped 5 bases and J dropped 4; count of bases not matched to a gene: 6. This CDR3 comprises 13 residues. CDR3 coding DNA: TGTGCCTGGGAGGACAGGGGCGGGTACGAGCAGTACTTC. This translates into CAWEDRGGYEQYF.

J is TRBJ1-5 and V is TRBV19; the D is unclear. V was trimmed by 2 bases and J by 4 bases, leaving 6 bases between them. The germline gives CDR1 LNHDA, CDR2 SQIVND (reference sequence). CDR3 length: 13 residues. CDR3 region: CASSITINQPQHF. The CDR3 bases are TGTGCCAGTAGTATAACTATTAATCAGCCCCAGCATTTT.

The chain has TRBV28 and TRBJ1-1, with 7 nucleotides matching TRBD1. With V trimmed by 6 bases and J by 7 bases, 14 bases remained unmatched. Germline V gene data show CDR1 as MDHEN and CDR2 as SYDVKM. This CDR3 comprises 15 residues. The CDR3 DNA sequence: TGTGCCAGCAGGCCCGGGGGACAGCTTTCGGGTGAAGCTTTCTTT. As protein: CASRPGGQLSGEAFF.

The gene calls are TRBV6-4 and TRBJ2-5, with TRBD2 identical over 7 bases. The CDR3 has 15 amino acids. Germline values: CDR1 MRHNA, CDR2 SNTAGT. The junction had 8 bases not matched to a gene; V was cut back by 2 bases and J by 5 bases. CDR3 amino acids: CASSDTAAGSETQYF. DNA for the CDR3: TGTGCCAGCAGTGACACCGCAGCGGGGAGTGAGACCCAGTACTTC.

A few counts support this clone. V usage is TRBV28 and J usage is TRBJ1-1, with D unresolved. The V gene's germline CDR1 is MDHEN and CDR2 SYDVKM. The V end lost 4 bases, the J end lost 12 bases, and 15 bases lay between the germline ends. This CDR3 has 12 amino acids. The CDR3 DNA reads as TGTGCCAGCAGTTCATCCCTCTCAGGCCCTTTCTTT. This codes for CASSSSLSGPFF.

The chain couples TRBV6-5 to TRBJ2-3; D remains unclear. CDR1 and CDR2 (germline): MNHEY, SVGAGI. V shed 6 bases and J shed 5 bases, with 9 bases lying between them. The CDR3 is 12 residues long. Written as DNA, the CDR3 is TGTGCCAGCAGCCTCACCGGAGATACGCAGTATTTT. The encoded protein is CASSLTGDTQYF.

This clone came up a few times. For the CDR3, the DNA is TGTGCCCTCGAGGGCGGAGGCTACACCTTC. This sequence encodes CALEGGGYTF. V is TRBV7-9 and J is TRBJ1-2; no firm D call. The CDR3 is 10 amino acids. The germline CDR1 and CDR2 sequences are SEHNR and FQNEAQ (reference sequence). The V end lost 11 bases, the J end lost 8 bases, and 12 bases lay between the germline ends.

V is TRBV5-1 and J is TRBJ2-7; 10 bases fit TRBD1. The CDR3 loop spans 14 amino acids. Germline CDR1 and CDR2: SGHRS and YFSETQ. With 4 bases clipped from V and 5 bases from J, the junction kept 6 bases outside the gene matches. The CDR3 sequence is CASSQRQGADEQYF. CDR3 in DNA: TGCGCCAGCAGCCAGAGACAGGGGGCGGACGAGCAGTACTTC.

This clone was picked up a small number of times. The chain couples TRBV7-3 to TRBJ1-1; the D is unclear. Germline CDR1 SGHTA, CDR2 FQGTGA. The CDR3 has 12 residues. Trimming shortened V by 3 bases and J by 10 bases, and 12 bases separated the two germline ends. The CDR3 loop reads CASSFPPGSAFF. The CDR3 region has the DNA TGTGCCAGCAGCTTCCCCCCGGGTTCAGCTTTCTTT.

The gene calls are TRBV28 and TRBJ1-5, with D uncertain. This CDR3 contains 17 residues. The V end was cut by 1 base, the J end by 7 bases, with 20 bases between. From germline, CDR1 is MDHEN and CDR2 SYDVKM. The CDR3 sequence: CASSLLFSQEGRQPQHF. The CDR3 DNA is TGTGCCAGCAGTTTATTATTTTCCCAGGAAGGCAGGCAGCCCCAGCATTTT.

The chain links TRBV2 to TRBJ2-2; TRBD1 matches 10 bases. The CDR3 sequence is 15 residues long. The V gene's germline CDR1 is SNHLY and CDR2 FYNNEI. Trimming cost V 4 bases and J 4 bases; bases outside gene matches: 3. Written as DNA, the CDR3 is TGTGCCAGCAGTGCCGGGACAGGGGCCACCGGGGAGCTGTTTTTT. Its translation: CASSAGTGATGELFF.

The sample holds a few counts of this clone. This chain connects TRBV28 to TRBJ1-6; perhaps TRBD1 as D (6 bases). V was trimmed by 4 bases and J by 10 bases, leaving 17 bases between them. In germline, CDR1 is MDHEN, CDR2 SYDVKM. The CDR3 has 15 amino acids. The CDR3 DNA follows: TGTGCCAGCAGTTCACGGGACATAGGGGGATCACCCCTCCACTTT. Its protein is CASSSRDIGGSPLHF.

The V and J genes are TRBV9 and TRBJ2-1; 13 bases are shared with TRBD2. Germline CDR1 SGDLS, CDR2 YYNGEE. Trimming removed 5 bases from V and 5 bases from J; junction bases left unmatched: 7. This CDR3 is built from 16 residues. CDR3 nucleotides: TGTGCCAGCAGTGTGACCGGGACTAGCGGGGACAATGAGCAGTTCTTC. Protein sequence: CASSVTGTSGDNEQFF.

This rearrangement joins TRBV11-2 to TRBJ2-2; 10 bases are a match to TRBD1. V dropped 3 bases and J dropped 4; count of bases not matched to a gene: 5. CDR1 and CDR2 (germline): SGHAT, FQNNGV. CDR3 length equals 16 residues. Here the CDR3 reads CASSLRQGAVTGELFF. The CDR3 DNA sequence: TGTGCCAGCAGCTTGAGACAGGGGGCGGTCACCGGGGAGCTGTTTTTT.

This chain connects TRBV5-5 to TRBJ2-7; TRBD2 agrees at 11 bases. The V segment lost 2 bases and the J segment 2 bases; nucleotides outside the gene matches: 9. Germline CDR1 reads SGHKS; CDR2 reads YYEKEE (reference sequence). The CDR3 runs to 17 residues. The CDR3, as DNA: TGTGCCAGCAGCTTCTCGGCTAGCGGGGGGTACACCTACGAGCAGTACGTC. Translated, it gives CASSFSASGGYTYEQYV.

The table lists this clone with a few counts. The genes are TRBV29-1 and TRBJ2-1; 8 positions match TRBD2. This CDR3 contains 14 residues. Trimming at V came to 6 bases and at J to 4 bases, leaving 8 bases not matched to a gene. From germline, CDR1 is SQVTM and CDR2 ANQGSEA. The CDR3 sequence is CSVTAGGLYNEQFF. For the CDR3, the DNA is TGCAGCGTGACGGCGGGGGGCCTGTACAATGAGCAGTTCTTC.

This clone was seen once. The chain recombines TRBV27 with TRBJ1-2; 10 nucleotides agree with TRBD1. Trimming cost V 5 bases and J 5 bases; bases outside gene matches: 8. Germline V lookup: CDR1 MNHEY, CDR2 SMNVEV (reference sequence). The CDR3 sequence is 15 residues long. Here the CDR3 DNA reads TGTGCCAGCAGTCCCCGGGACAGGGGAGGATATGGCTACACCTTC. Translated, it gives CASSPRDRGGYGYTF.

V gene TRBV2 combines with J gene TRBJ2-3; the match to TRBD1 covers 10 bases. J was trimmed by 4 bases and V by 11 bases; bases with no gene match: 6. Germline V gives CDR1 SNHLY, CDR2 FYNNEI. The CDR3 runs 13 residues. This CDR3 reads CAPGQGVADTQYF. CDR3 nucleotides: TGTGCCCCCGGACAGGGGGTGGCAGATACGCAGTATTTT.

Concerning this clone: The same CDR3 is also encoded by other DNA sequences in this sample. The gene calls are TRBV15 and TRBJ1-5; TRBD1 matches 9 bases. The CDR3 has 15 amino acids. The J segment lost 4 bases and the V segment lost 3 bases, leaving 4 bases of the junction unmatched. CDR1 is LNHNV and CDR2 is YYDKDF in the germline V gene (reference sequence). The CDR3 region is CATSSPTGGNQPQHF. The CDR3 region has the DNA TGTGCCACCAGCAGCCCGACAGGGGGGAATCAGCCCCAGCATTTT.

This clone was found once. The V gene is TRBV9, the J gene TRBJ2-2; possible D gene TRBD2, 6 bases. V lost 0 bases, J lost 6 bases, and 15 bases lay in between. This CDR3 region has 16 residues. The germline V gene has CDR1 SGDLS and CDR2 YYNGEE. The chain's CDR3 is CASSVGGGAGSGELFF. DNA for the CDR3: TGTGCCAGCAGCGTAGGAGGAGGGGCGGGTTCCGGGGAGCTGTTTTTT.

The chain recombines TRBV14 with TRBJ2-2; no firm D call. V lost 4 bases to trimming and J lost 7 bases, with 16 bases between them. Germline CDR1 is SGHDN and CDR2 is FVKESK. The CDR3 extends over 15 amino acids. In nucleotides, the CDR3 is TGTGCCAGCAGCCCCCTGACGCGGAACTACGGGGAGCTGTTTTTT. Translated, it gives CASSPLTRNYGELFF.

The chain links TRBV21-1 to TRBJ2-7; no check of the table's D call, TRBD1, against the DNA was made. TRBV21-1 is given as a pseudogene. There are 15 residues in the CDR3. The CDR3 loop reads CASTFRDRDYYEQYV. DNA of the CDR3: TGTGCCAGCACCTTCCGGGACAGGGACTACTACGAGCAGTACGTC.

This chain connects TRBV7-9 to TRBJ1-1; 8 positions match TRBD1. Trimming removed 4 bases from V and 3 bases from J; junction bases left unmatched: 10. Germline-derived CDR1 and CDR2 are SEHNR and FQNEAQ (reference sequence). The CDR3 is made up of 16 amino acids. The DNA of the CDR3 is TGTGCCAGCAGCTCGGCATACAGGGGGGGAGACACTGAAGCTTTCTTT. This encodes CASSSAYRGGDTEAFF.

The chain employs TRBV19 and TRBJ1-5, with 9 bases fitting TRBD1. Germline V gene lookup returns CDR1 LNHDA and CDR2 SQIVND (reference sequence). This CDR3 has 19 amino acids. After removal of 5 bases from V and 2 bases from J, the junction contained 16 bases not matched to a gene. CDR3 bases: TGTGCCAGTAGTTCCCTCGGGACAGGGAATGTTGGGTGCAATCAGCCCCAGCATTTT. This sequence encodes CASSSLGTGNVGCNQPQHF.

This clone showed up just a few times. The rearrangement uses TRBV4-2 and TRBJ2-1; TRBD2 matches 8 bases. Germline CDR1 and CDR2: LGHNA and YNFKEQ. This CDR3 spans 16 amino acids. Trimming took 1 base from V and 3 from J; bases not matched to a gene: 5. The CDR3 coding sequence is TGTGCCAGCAGCCAAGCATGGCGGGAGGACTACAATGAGCAGTTCTTC. It translates to CASSQAWREDYNEQFF.